Shown below are 24 T cell receptor beta chains from a single sample sequenced in a study of beta chain features in type 1 diabetes. Expressed TCRB transcripts were sequenced because the isolated RNA had all been reverse transcribed beforehand. Profiling relied on immunoSEQ multiplex PCR, and the TCRdb table lists in-frame clones only, not all of them. Of approximately 400,000 clones in the sample, less than 15% were seen once. The specimen was naive CD4+ T cells from blood. These receptors came from a woman in her late teens or twenties in good health.

V is TRBV5-4 and J is TRBJ2-1, with TRBD2 matching 7 bases. V shed 8 bases and J 0 bases; nucleotides not matched to a gene: 8. This CDR3 comprises 15 residues. The V gene's germline CDR1 is SGHNT and CDR2 YYREEE (reference sequence). CDR3 loop: CASSIAGFSYNEQFF. The CDR3 nucleotides read TGTGCCAGTAGCATAGCGGGCTTCTCCTACAATGAGCAGTTCTTC.

The table lists this clone with a few counts. The chain recombines TRBV28 with TRBJ1-1, with 7 nucleotides matching TRBD1. V gave up 7 bases and J gave up 4 bases; unmatched junction bases: 3. The length of the CDR3 is 12 residues. Germline CDR1 reads MDHEN; CDR2 reads SYDVKM. DNA of the CDR3: TGTGCCAGCATACAGGGGCTCACTGAAGCTTTCTTT. It is translated as CASIQGLTEAFF.

The V call is TRBV5-1, the J call TRBJ2-1; D is ambiguous. With 0 bases removed from V and 8 bases from J, the gap between germline ends came to 9 bases. The CDR3 is made up of 13 amino acids. CDR1 and CDR2 from the germline V gene are SGHRS and YFSETQ. The CDR3 DNA reads as TGCGCCAGCAGCTTGGGGGCGACGGATGAGCAGTTCTTC. Translation gives CASSLGATDEQFF. The whole variable domain, filled in from reference TRBV5-1 and TRBJ2-1, reads KAGVTQTPRYLIKTRGQQVTLSCSPISGHRSVSWYQQTPGQGLQFLFEYFSETQRNKGNFPGRFSGRQFSNSRSEMNVSTLELGDSALYLCASSLGATDEQFFGPGTRLTVL.

This chain connects TRBV11-1 to TRBJ2-1, with 7 bases matching TRBD2. The CDR3 totals 18 residues. CDR1 and CDR2 from the germline V gene are SGHAT and FQDESV (reference sequence). V was clipped by 1 base and J by 4 bases; unmatched bases: 13. The DNA for the CDR3 is TGTGCCAGCAGCTTAGAGGGACGCGGGAGAAGGTTGTACAATGAGCAGTTCTTC. Its translation: CASSLEGRGRRLYNEQFF.

This rearrangement joins TRBV30 to TRBJ1-1; 9 bases match TRBD1. From germline, CDR1 is GTSNPN and CDR2 SVGIG (reference sequence). Trimming removed 2 bases from V and 8 bases from J; junction bases left unmatched: 3. This CDR3 contains 12 residues. The chain's CDR3 is CAWSNGQGEAFF. CDR3 nucleotides: TGTGCCTGGAGTAATGGACAGGGGGAAGCTTTCTTT.

This clone occurred a few times. The CDR3 DNA is TGTGCCAGCAGCTTAGGGCAGGGCCTGCGAGCTTTCTTT. This translates into CASSLGQGLRAFF. The rearrangement joins TRBV7-2 to TRBJ1-1; D is possibly TRBD1 (5 bases). The V end was cut by 1 base, the J end by 10 bases, with 13 bases between. Germline V lookup: CDR1 SGHTA, CDR2 FQGNSA. This CDR3 contains 13 residues.

V and J are TRBV6-6 and TRBJ1-1; D possibly corresponds to TRBD1 (5 bases). The germline V gene encodes CDR1 MNHNY and CDR2 SVGAGI (reference sequence). There are 14 residues in the CDR3. V gave up 0 bases and J gave up 10 bases, with 15 bases separating them. The CDR3 sequence is CASSYSSETGPAFF. Written as DNA, the CDR3 is TGTGCCAGCAGTTACTCTTCAGAAACAGGCCCAGCTTTCTTT.

The V gene is TRBV30, the J gene TRBJ1-5, with 9 nucleotides matching TRBD1. V was pared by 0 bases and J by 3 bases, with 3 bases of the junction left unmatched. CDR3 length: 15 residues. Germline V gene sequence: CDR1 GTSNPN, CDR2 SVGIG (reference sequence). The CDR3 spells CAWSVGTGYNQPQHF. In nucleotides, the CDR3 is TGTGCCTGGAGTGTCGGGACAGGGTACAATCAGCCCCAGCATTTT.

This clone occurred a few times. The chain joins TRBV7-2 to TRBJ2-1; 13 nucleotides match TRBD2. The CDR3 length is 16 residues. The ends lost 2 bases at V and 9 bases at J; junction bases unmatched: 7. Germline assignment: CDR1 SGHTA and CDR2 FQGNSA. The CDR3 spells CASSLNGGLAGSEQFF. DNA of the CDR3: TGTGCCAGCAGCTTAAACGGGGGACTAGCGGGAAGTGAGCAGTTCTTC.

The table lists this clone with a few counts. The chain joins TRBV4-1 to TRBJ1-4; D unresolved. The CDR3 is 14 residues long. V lost 1 base and J 7 bases, leaving 10 bases between the germline ends. Germline V CDR1 and CDR2: MGHRA, YSYEKL. For the CDR3, the DNA is TGCGCCAGCAGCCAAGGAGGTGGAACTGAAAAACTGTTTTTT. Amino acids: CASSQGGGTEKLFF.

In this sample, this clone turned up a few times. The chain links TRBV14 to TRBJ1-1; D call uncertain. CDR1 is SGHDN, CDR2 FVKESK, per germline. CDR3 length: 12 amino acids. Trimming removed 0 bases from V and 10 bases from J, with 9 bases in between. In nucleotides, the CDR3 is TGTGCCAGCAGCCAAGAGGCCCTAGGAGCTTTCTTT. Translation: CASSQEALGAFF.

This clone was detected a few times. The chain uses TRBV5-1 and TRBJ2-5; no clear D. CDR3 size: 15 residues. V shed 2 bases and J shed 4 bases, with 15 bases lying between them. The V gene's germline CDR1 is SGHRS and CDR2 YFSETQ. The CDR3 loop is CASSFSYPSRETQYF. The CDR3 region has the DNA TGCGCCAGCAGCTTCTCCTATCCATCGAGAGAGACCCAGTACTTC. The full variable domain, completed using reference TRBV5-1 and TRBJ2-5, is KAGVTQTPRYLIKTRGQQVTLSCSPISGHRSVSWYQQTPGQGLQFLFEYFSETQRNKGNFPGRFSGRQFSNSRSEMNVSTLELGDSALYLCASSFSYPSRETQYFGPGTRLLVL.

The chain has TRBV11-3 and TRBJ2-2, with a tentative D call TRBD2 (5 bases). Germline CDR1 SGHNT, CDR2 YENEEA. V dropped 1 base and J dropped 1 base, with 10 bases sitting between them. The CDR3 extends over 16 amino acids. The CDR3 bases are TGTGCCAGCAGCTTAGTAAGCGGCCTGAACACCGGGGAGCTGTTTTTT. This gives the protein CASSLVSGLNTGELFF.

The J gene is TRBJ2-1, the V gene TRBV7-9; no clear D gene. Per the germline V gene, CDR1 is SEHNR and CDR2 is FQNEAQ (reference sequence). The CDR3 extends over 13 amino acids. V gave up 1 base and J gave up 4 bases, with 5 bases separating them. The CDR3 here is CASSLVRYNEQFF. CDR3 nucleotide sequence: TGTGCCAGCAGCTTAGTCAGGTACAATGAGCAGTTCTTC.

A few counts support this clone. The V gene is TRBV5-1, the J gene TRBJ2-3; a possible D gene is TRBD2 (5 bases). This CDR3 spans 16 amino acids. CDR1 is SGHRS, CDR2 YFSETQ, per germline. V lost 4 bases and J 2 bases, leaving 17 bases between the germline ends. As DNA, the CDR3 is TGCGCCAGCAGCCCAGAGTTGGACTCCTACACAGATACGCAGTATTTT. Amino acid sequence: CASSPELDSYTDTQYF.

The chain joins TRBV19 to TRBJ2-1, with TRBD2 matching over 9 bases. Germline values: CDR1 LNHDA, CDR2 SQIVND (reference sequence). This CDR3 contains 17 residues. The V segment lost 5 bases and the J segment 7 bases; nucleotides outside the gene matches: 15. The CDR3 DNA sequence: TGTGCCAGTAGTGGATGGGGTCGCGGGAGGGCCGGTAATGAGCAGTTCTTC. Its translation is CASSGWGRGRAGNEQFF.

This clone was counted only a few times. V usage is TRBV28 and J usage is TRBJ2-7; 11 bases are shared with TRBD2. Trimming at V came to 5 bases and at J to 3 bases, leaving 9 bases not matched to a gene. The germline gives CDR1 MDHEN, CDR2 SYDVKM. The CDR3 runs to 16 residues. CDR3 protein: CASSRSGTSGYYEQYF. The DNA for the CDR3 is TGTGCCAGCAGTCGGAGCGGGACTAGCGGATACTACGAGCAGTACTTC.

This clone was counted a few times. The chain is built from TRBV7-3 and TRBJ2-5; D possibly corresponds to TRBD2 (7 bases). This CDR3 spans 12 amino acids. Germline values: CDR1 SGHTA, CDR2 FQGTGA. With 4 bases removed from V and 7 bases from J, the gap between germline ends came to 10 bases. The CDR3 loop reads CASSSGEGTQYF. DNA of the CDR3: TGTGCCAGCAGCTCAGGGGAGGGGACCCAGTACTTC.

This clone is a singleton in its sample. V gene TRBV7-3 combines with J gene TRBJ2-5; TRBD1 matches at 8 bases. Trimming removed 4 bases from V and 4 bases from J; junction bases left unmatched: 2. The CDR3 is 13 residues long. Per germline, CDR1 SGHTA and CDR2 FQGTGA. In DNA form, the CDR3 reads TGTGCCAGCAGCTGGACAGGGACAGAGACCCAGTACTTC. This gives the protein CASSWTGTETQYF.

The table lists this clone with a few counts. Other nucleotide sequences in the sample specify the same CDR3. The rearrangement uses TRBV18 and TRBJ2-7; no reliable D call. V lost 3 bases to trimming and J lost 1 base, with 7 bases between them. There are 13 residues in the CDR3. Germline V CDR1 and CDR2: KGHSH, LQKENI. The CDR3 DNA sequence: TGTGCCAGCTCACCTTCCCAATCCTACGAGCAGTACTTC. This translates into CASSPSQSYEQYF.

The chain combines TRBV5-4 with TRBJ1-5; tentative D call: TRBD1 (6 bases). This CDR3 has 17 residues. Germline CDR1 and CDR2: SGHNT and YYREEE (reference sequence). The V end lost 4 bases, the J end lost 4 bases, and 21 bases lay between the germline ends. The CDR3, as DNA: TGTGCCAGCAGCGATGGGGGGGCAGGGGTGTCAAATCAGCCCCAGCATTTT. Translated, it gives CASSDGGAGVSNQPQHF.

The chain is built from TRBV18 and TRBJ2-1; TRBD2 might be the D (5 bases). Germline V CDR1 and CDR2: KGHSH, LQKENI. Trimming removed 2 bases at V and 3 bases at J, with 14 bases between. This CDR3 comprises 16 residues. The CDR3 sequence: CASSPLTPRDYNEQFF. The CDR3 DNA is TGTGCCAGCTCACCATTAACACCCCGGGACTACAATGAGCAGTTCTTC. Looking up the rest from reference TRBV18 and TRBJ2-1 gives the full variable domain: NAGVMQNPRHLVRRRGQEARLRCSPMKGHSHVYWYRQLPEEGLKFMVYLQKENIIDESGMPKERFSAEFPKEGPSILRIQQVVRGDSAAYFCASSPLTPRDYNEQFFGPGTRLTVL.

The sample holds a few counts of this clone. This chain uses TRBV9 with TRBJ1-2, with a possible D match to TRBD1 (6 bases). CDR1 SGDLS and CDR2 YYNGEE come from the germline V gene. The germline V and J ends were trimmed by 4 bases and 7 bases, with 20 bases remaining between them. The CDR3 runs to 15 residues. The CDR3 DNA follows: TGTGCCAGCAGCTCCTCTGGACAGCCATCCACTGGCTACACCTTC. It encodes CASSSSGQPSTGYTF.

The J gene is TRBJ2-2, the V gene TRBV29-1; 8 bases are shared with TRBD1. Germline values: CDR1 SQVTM, CDR2 ANQGSEA. After removal of 6 bases from V and 6 bases from J, the junction contained 6 bases not matched to a gene. This CDR3 is built from 13 residues. DNA of the CDR3: TGCAGCGTGGGGCGGACAGGGCCCGGGGAGCTGTTTTTT. Encoded protein: CSVGRTGPGELFF.